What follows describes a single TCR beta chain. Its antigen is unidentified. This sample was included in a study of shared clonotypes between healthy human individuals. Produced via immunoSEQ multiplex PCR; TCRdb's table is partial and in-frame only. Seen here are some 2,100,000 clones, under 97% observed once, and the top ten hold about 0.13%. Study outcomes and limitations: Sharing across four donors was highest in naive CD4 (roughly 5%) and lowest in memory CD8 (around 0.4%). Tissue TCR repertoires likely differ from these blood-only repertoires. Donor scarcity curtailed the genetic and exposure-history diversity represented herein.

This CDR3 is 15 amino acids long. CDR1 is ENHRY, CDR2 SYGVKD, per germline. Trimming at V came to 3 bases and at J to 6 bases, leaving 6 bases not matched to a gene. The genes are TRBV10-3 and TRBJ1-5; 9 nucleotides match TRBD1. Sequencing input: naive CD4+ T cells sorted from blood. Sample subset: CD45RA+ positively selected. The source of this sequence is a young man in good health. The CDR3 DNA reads TGTGCCATCAGTGATGGGACAGGGAGGACTCAGCCCCAGCATTTT. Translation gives CAISDGTGRTQPQHF.